This is a list of T cell receptor beta chains from one sample in a study of shared clonotypes between healthy human individuals. Profiled with immunoSEQ multiplex PCR; TCRdb holds only in-frame clones, not every one. Of over a million clones listed, approximately 78% are singletons. Material for sequencing was memory CD4+ T cells from PBMCs. Every receptor here comes from a man between 18 and 35 years old in good health. Some clones in this sample may be carry-over from other donors' samples. The CDR3 runs from the conserved cysteine through the conserved F or W. D genes are given only for firm matches. Clone size is stated in some rows and not others, as once, few, many or a class when expanded.

V: TRBV28
D: TRBD2
size: NA
J: TRBJ2-1
CDR3: CASSPPRGGVINEQFF
DNA: TGTGCCAGCAGTCCCCCTCGGGGGGGGGTTATCAATGAGCAGTTCTTC

V: TRBV9
D: TRBD1
size: few
J: TRBJ1-4
CDR3: CASSVGTESEKLFF
DNA: TGTGCCAGCAGCGTCGGGACAGAAAGCGAGAAACTGTTTTTT

V: TRBV4-1
D: NA
size: NA
J: TRBJ2-7
CDR3: CASSQDSWDPNEQYF
DNA: TGCGCCAGCAGCCAAGATTCCTGGGACCCTAACGAGCAGTACTTC

V: TRBV28
D: TRBD2
size: many
J: TRBJ2-7
CDR3: CASSTTSGSEQYF
DNA: TGTGCCAGCAGTACGACTAGCGGGAGCGAGCAGTACTTC

V: TRBV29-1
D: NA
size: NA
J: TRBJ1-1
CDR3: CSVGRLGTEAFF
DNA: TGCAGCGTTGGGAGGCTGGGGACTGAAGCTTTCTTT

V: TRBV5-1
D: NA
size: NA
J: TRBJ2-5
CDR3: CASSLRGTGPQQETQYF
DNA: TGCGCCAGCAGCTTGAGGGGAACCGGCCCCCAACAAGAGACCCAGTACTTC

V: TRBV11-3
D: TRBD2
size: many
J: TRBJ2-5
CDR3: CASSPGTSAPQETQYF
DNA: TGTGCCAGCAGCCCGGGGACTAGCGCTCCCCAAGAGACCCAGTACTTC

V: TRBV2
D: TRBD1
size: many
J: TRBJ2-2
CDR3: CASSPGQGATGELFF
DNA: TGTGCCAGCAGTCCGGGACAGGGGGCCACCGGGGAGCTGTTTTTT

V: TRBV6-1
D: TRBD1
size: NA
J: TRBJ1-2
CDR3: CASSTEDRAWGGYTF
DNA: TGTGCCAGCAGTACCGAGGACAGGGCGTGGGGTGGCTACACCTTC

V: TRBV5-6
D: NA
size: NA
J: TRBJ1-2
CDR3: CASSPGPSAYYGYTF
DNA: TGTGCCAGCAGCCCCGGCCCGAGCGCGTATTATGGCTACACCTTC

V: TRBV29-1
D: TRBD2
size: NA
J: TRBJ2-3
CDR3: CSVPGLAGGRDTQYF
DNA: TGCAGCGTCCCGGGACTAGCGGGGGGGAGAGATACGCAGTATTTT

V: TRBV6-1
D: NA
size: NA
J: TRBJ2-7
CDR3: CASIGGGTGTYEQYF
DNA: TGTGCCAGCATCGGAGGCGGTACAGGGACTTACGAGCAGTACTTC

V: TRBV7-8
D: NA
size: NA
J: TRBJ1-2
CDR3: CASSLVKGAGIGYTF
DNA: TGTGCCAGCAGCTTAGTCAAGGGTGCAGGGATTGGCTACACCTTC

V: TRBV6-6
D: NA
size: NA
J: TRBJ2-2
CDR3: CASSYGRGRITGELFF
DNA: TGTGCCAGCAGTTACGGTCGCGGAAGGATCACCGGGGAGCTGTTTTTT

V: TRBV9
D: TRBD2
size: NA
J: TRBJ2-2
CDR3: CASSVFERENTGELFF
DNA: TGTGCCAGCAGCGTATTCGAGCGGGAGAACACCGGGGAGCTGTTTTTT

V: TRBV28
D: NA
size: NA
J: TRBJ2-2
CDR3: CASSPGPGTGELFF
DNA: TGTGCCAGCAGCCCCGGGCCCGGGACCGGGGAGCTGTTTTTT

V: TRBV5-1
D: NA
size: NA
J: TRBJ2-3
CDR3: CASSLGGTGIGDTQYF
DNA: TGCGCCAGCAGCTTGGGCGGGACCGGCATTGGGGATACGCAGTATTTT

V: TRBV7-3
D: NA
size: NA
J: TRBJ1-5
CDR3: CASSLTLNQPQHF
DNA: TGTGCCAGCAGCTTAACGCTCAATCAGCCCCAGCATTTT

V: TRBV19
D: TRBD2
size: NA
J: TRBJ2-1
CDR3: CASSTLAGGPNEQFF
DNA: TGTGCCAGTAGTACACTAGCGGGAGGGCCCAATGAGCAGTTCTTC

V: TRBV4-3
D: TRBD2
size: NA
J: TRBJ2-7
CDR3: CASSQDTPKGLAGVNEQYF
DNA: TGCGCCAGCAGCCAAGATACGCCGAAAGGACTAGCGGGAGTTAACGAGCAGTACTTC

V: TRBV6-5
D: NA
size: NA
J: TRBJ1-5
CDR3: CASSYSRDQPQHF
DNA: TGTGCCAGCAGTTACTCCAGGGATCAGCCCCAGCATTTT

V: TRBV6-1
D: TRBD2
size: NA
J: TRBJ2-7
CDR3: CASSVTGTSGSYEQYF
DNA: TGTGCCAGCAGTGTTACCGGGACTAGCGGCTCCTACGAGCAGTACTTC

V: TRBV14
D: NA
size: NA
J: TRBJ1-5
CDR3: CASSREQGQPQHF
DNA: TGTGCCAGCAGCCGGGAACAGGGTCAGCCCCAGCATTTT

V: TRBV4-2
D: TRBD1
size: once
J: TRBJ1-1
CDR3: CASSQNTGAYTEAFF
DNA: TGTGCCAGCAGCCAAAACACAGGGGCCTACACTGAAGCTTTCTTT

V: TRBV5-1
D: NA
size: NA
J: TRBJ2-5
CDR3: CASSLTVGVETQYF
DNA: TGCGCCAGCAGCCTCACCGTCGGGGTGGAGACCCAGTACTTC

V: TRBV30
D: NA
size: NA
J: TRBJ1-3
CDR3: CACTLDRGSGNTIYF
DNA: TGTGCCTGCACACTAGACAGAGGCTCTGGAAACACCATATATTTT

V: TRBV7-2
D: NA
size: NA
J: TRBJ2-7
CDR3: CASSRDTPEQYF
DNA: TGTGCCAGCAGCCGGGACACCCCCGAGCAGTACTTC

V: TRBV6-5
D: TRBD1
size: NA
J: TRBJ1-1
CDR3: CASSRQGRDTEAFF
DNA: TGTGCCAGCAGTCGACAGGGAAGGGACACTGAAGCTTTCTTT

V: TRBV28
D: NA
size: NA
J: TRBJ1-1
CDR3: CANGPVTWRTEAFF
DNA: TGTGCCAATGGCCCAGTGACTTGGCGGACTGAAGCTTTCTTT

V: TRBV5-4
D: NA
size: NA
J: TRBJ2-2
CDR3: CASSLQGPTGELFF
DNA: TGTGCCAGCAGCTTACAGGGACCCACCGGGGAGCTGTTTTTT

V: TRBV5-1
D: TRBD2
size: few
J: TRBJ2-7
CDR3: CASSAASGPYEQYF
DNA: TGCGCCAGCAGCGCTGCTAGCGGGCCCTACGAGCAGTACTTC

V: TRBV4-2
D: TRBD2
size: few
J: TRBJ2-3
CDR3: CASSQEPSGSTDTQYF
DNA: TGTGCCAGCAGCCAAGAACCTAGCGGGAGTACAGATACGCAGTATTTT

V: TRBV7-9
D: NA
size: NA
J: TRBJ2-5
CDR3: CASSPPGLPGTQYF
DNA: TGTGCCAGCAGCCCCCCGGGTCTGCCCGGGACCCAGTACTTC

V: TRBV27
D: TRBD2
size: NA
J: TRBJ2-7
CDR3: CASTRTSGRHEQYF
DNA: TGTGCCAGCACCCGGACTAGCGGGAGACACGAGCAGTACTTC

V: TRBV12-1
D: NA
size: once
J: TRBJ2-7
CDR3: CASSPAVDHHEQYF
DNA: TGTGCCAGCAGCCCCGCAGTGGATCACCACGAGCAGTACTTC

V: TRBV7-9
D: NA
size: NA
J: TRBJ1-1
CDR3: CASSLVVLALGNTEAFF
DNA: TGTGCCAGCAGCTTAGTTGTTTTGGCCCTTGGGAACACTGAAGCTTTCTTT

V: TRBV29-1
D: NA
size: few
J: TRBJ2-7
CDR3: CSVMAGPSYEQYF
DNA: TGCAGCGTGATGGCAGGCCCCTCCTACGAGCAGTACTTC

V: TRBV7-2
D: NA
size: once
J: TRBJ1-4
CDR3: CASSLYIDGKLFF
DNA: TGTGCCAGCAGCTTATATATCGACGGGAAACTGTTTTTT

V: TRBV7-8
D: NA
size: NA
J: TRBJ2-3
CDR3: CASSLSGGRDTQYF
DNA: TGTGCCAGCAGCTTATCCGGAGGGCGGGATACGCAGTATTTT

V: TRBV11-2
D: NA
size: NA
J: TRBJ2-5
CDR3: CASSFRQGQGAETQYF
DNA: TGTGCCAGCAGCTTCCGCCAAGGGCAGGGTGCAGAGACCCAGTACTTC

V: TRBV19
D: NA
size: NA
J: TRBJ2-3
CDR3: CASSIFTVSADTQYF
DNA: TGTGCCAGTAGTATCTTCACAGTTTCGGCAGATACGCAGTATTTT

V: TRBV4-3
D: NA
size: NA
J: TRBJ1-5
CDR3: CASSQDVGFRSNQPQHF
DNA: TGCGCCAGCAGCCAAGATGTGGGCTTCCGTAGCAATCAGCCCCAGCATTTT

V: TRBV30
D: NA
size: NA
J: TRBJ1-1
CDR3: CAWNWGLAEAFF
DNA: TGTGCCTGGAACTGGGGGCTCGCTGAAGCTTTCTTT

V: TRBV5-1
D: NA
size: few
J: TRBJ1-2
CDR3: CASRLLDGYYGYTF
DNA: TGCGCCAGCAGGCTTCTAGACGGGTACTATGGCTACACCTTC

V: TRBV28
D: NA
size: few
J: TRBJ1-2
CDR3: CASTIQPNYGYTF
DNA: TGTGCCAGCACCATTCAACCTAACTATGGCTACACCTTC

V: TRBV11-2
D: TRBD2
size: NA
J: TRBJ2-3
CDR3: CASRRPGGIRGTDTQYF
DNA: TGTGCCAGCAGACGCCCCGGGGGGATACGAGGCACAGATACGCAGTATTTT

V: TRBV11-1
D: NA
size: NA
J: TRBJ1-1
CDR3: CASSPQHREAFF
DNA: TGTGCCAGCAGCCCCCAACACCGAGAAGCTTTCTTT

V: TRBV7-2
D: NA
size: few
J: TRBJ1-2
CDR3: CASSPDSNYGCTF
DNA: TGTGCCAGCAGCCCGGACAGTAACTATGGCTGCACCTTC

V: TRBV25-1
D: TRBD1
size: once
J: TRBJ2-7
CDR3: CASSDKTGTSYEQYF
DNA: TGTGCCAGCAGTGACAAGACAGGGACGTCCTACGAGCAGTACTTC

V: TRBV28
D: NA
size: few
J: TRBJ1-4
CDR3: CASTTHKEKLFF
DNA: TGTGCCAGCACCACCCATAAGGAAAAACTGTTTTTT

V: TRBV4-2
D: NA
size: NA
J: TRBJ1-5
CDR3: CASSQELAYSNQPQHF
DNA: TGTGCCAGCAGCCAAGAATTAGCTTATAGCAATCAGCCCCAGCATTTT

V: TRBV30
D: NA
size: few
J: TRBJ2-1
CDR3: CAWSLKRTGSGGPGQFF
DNA: TGTGCCTGGAGCCTGAAACGGACAGGGTCGGGAGGGCCTGGTCAGTTCTTC

V: TRBV27
D: NA
size: once
J: TRBJ2-3
CDR3: CASSPSGDTQYF
DNA: TGTGCCAGCAGTCCCTCAGGAGATACGCAGTATTTT

V: TRBV6-1
D: NA
size: few
J: TRBJ1-1
CDR3: CASSEAGSRSTEAFF
DNA: TGTGCCAGCAGTGAAGCGGGCTCGAGGAGCACTGAAGCTTTCTTT

V: TRBV5-1
D: TRBD2
size: NA
J: TRBJ2-1
CDR3: CASSPLTDSGSSNEQFF
DNA: TGCGCCAGCAGCCCGCTAACGGATAGCGGGAGTAGTAATGAGCAGTTCTTC